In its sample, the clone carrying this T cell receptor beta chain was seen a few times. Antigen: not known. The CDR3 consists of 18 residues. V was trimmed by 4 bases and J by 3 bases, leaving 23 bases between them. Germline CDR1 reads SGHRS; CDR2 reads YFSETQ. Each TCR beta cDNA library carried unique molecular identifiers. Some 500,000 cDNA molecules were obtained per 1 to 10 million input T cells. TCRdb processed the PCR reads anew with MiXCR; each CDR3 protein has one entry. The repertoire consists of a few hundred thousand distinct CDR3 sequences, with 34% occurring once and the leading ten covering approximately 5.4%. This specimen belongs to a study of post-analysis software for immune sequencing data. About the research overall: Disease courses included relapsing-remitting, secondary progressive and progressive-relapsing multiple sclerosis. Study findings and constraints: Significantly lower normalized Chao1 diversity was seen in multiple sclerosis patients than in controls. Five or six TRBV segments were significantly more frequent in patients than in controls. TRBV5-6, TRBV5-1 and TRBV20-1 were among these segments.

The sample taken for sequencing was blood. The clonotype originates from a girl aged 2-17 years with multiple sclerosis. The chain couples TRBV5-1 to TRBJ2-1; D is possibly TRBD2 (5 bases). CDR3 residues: CASSPTRLAGLNYNEQFF. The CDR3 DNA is TGCGCCAGCAGCCCCACGCGATTGGCGGGCCTGAACTACAATGAGCAGTTCTTC.